Listed below are T cell receptor beta chains from one sample, sequenced in a study of T cell repertoires in ileal Crohn's disease. Method: immunoSEQ multiplex PCR; TCRdb's copy keeps in-frame clones and lacks some. The sample comprises approximately 15,000 clones, roughly 70% of which are singletons, and approximately 5% rests with the top ten. Sequenced material: ileal tissue. These receptors were taken from an adult with Crohn's disease. The conserved cysteine and the conserved F or W are not part of the CDR3 here. Clone size appears in some rows only: once, few, many, or a class for an expanded clone.

CDR3,size,J,V
ASRTGTSRTDTQY,few,TRBJ2-3,TRBV9
ASSQVAGQGFREQY,.,TRBJ2-7,TRBV4-1
ASSDSTSGGAETQY,medium-sized,TRBJ2-5,TRBV6-4
TSSQDLRGGNQPQH,.,TRBJ1-5,TRBV1
ASRGSFNQPQH,.,TRBJ1-5,TRBV19
AISDPGTGWTEAF,once,TRBJ1-1,TRBV10-3
ASSPDRSYEQY,.,TRBJ2-7,TRBV18
ASSHSGTGGFEQY,.,TRBJ2-7,TRBV23-1
ASLRRLESGTGELF,.,TRBJ2-2,TRBV7-2
ASSLTGTSGNEQF,.,TRBJ2-1,TRBV5-1
ASSPDSVGGYT,few,TRBJ1-2,TRBV7-8
ASSLGQNTEAF,.,TRBJ1-1,TRBV7-9
ASSLTWTGNEQF,.,TRBJ2-1,TRBV7-9
ASSPGTSGRYNEQF,.,TRBJ2-1,TRBV18
ASSEVAGATNEKLF,.,TRBJ1-4,TRBV11-3
SVPGTGQEKLF,few,TRBJ1-4,TRBV29-1
ASSEGLAGDGTGELF,.,TRBJ2-2,TRBV6-4
ASSRYGYT,.,TRBJ1-2,TRBV28
ASSSQGAGTEAF,.,TRBJ1-1,TRBV7-8
ASSPSGTRGDTQY,.,TRBJ2-3,TRBV14
ASSLGPINSPLH,.,TRBJ1-6,TRBV5-1
ASSQDLSGGAKNIQY,.,TRBJ2-4,TRBV4-1
SVDTSGGRGDTQY,.,TRBJ2-3,TRBV29-1
ASSETGGDYGYT,.,TRBJ1-2,TRBV6-1
ASSQTEYNEQF,.,TRBJ2-1,TRBV4-1
ASSLGGGGTEAF,few,TRBJ1-1,TRBV5-1
AWAGGETQY,.,TRBJ2-5,TRBV30
ASTSGNWNTEAF,once,TRBJ1-1,TRBV19
ASTLAGDSYNEQF,.,TRBJ2-1,TRBV28
ASSPTPSGTQY,.,TRBJ2-5,TRBV7-2
ASSLRGGLGNEQF,.,TRBJ2-1,TRBV28
ASSFANRGRRTNEKLF,.,TRBJ1-4,TRBV27
ASSPSRGHEQY,.,TRBJ2-7,TRBV11-2
ASKGTGGSNTEAF,.,TRBJ1-1,TRBV6-6
ASSLVLAGGRTDTQY,.,TRBJ2-3,TRBV7-6
ATKSVGQGDAGYT,.,TRBJ1-2,TRBV27
ASSILQGNYGYT,.,TRBJ1-2,TRBV5-1
ASSIQGTNSYEQY,.,TRBJ2-7,TRBV6-1
ASRDRDKFYEQY,.,TRBJ2-7,TRBV27
ASSSFVSEGRRAGYT,.,TRBJ1-2,TRBV7-2
ASSQGSTDTQY,.,TRBJ2-3,TRBV11-2
ASSERTENQPQH,.,TRBJ1-5,TRBV2
ASSDGGDGLAF,few,TRBJ1-1,TRBV6-1
ASSEGTGHSYEQY,.,TRBJ2-7,TRBV9
ASRRDRATYNEQF,.,TRBJ2-1,TRBV5-1
ASSPVSYATEAF,.,TRBJ1-1,TRBV18
ASSLSGRGPTGELF,.,TRBJ2-2,TRBV5-4
AWTGGETQY,.,TRBJ2-5,TRBV30
ASRDRGPDTQY,.,TRBJ2-3,TRBV6-6
ASSGGGIYGYT,few,TRBJ1-2,TRBV2
ASRRQGSGNTIY,.,TRBJ1-3,TRBV5-6
ASSPTTKNIQY,few,TRBJ2-4,TRBV5-1